The 13 T cell receptor beta chains below were found in one sample sequenced in a study of T cells after yellow fever vaccination. TCRdb itself ran the 5' RACE reads through MiXCR, one entry per CDR3 protein. The repertoire has 300,000 or so distinct CDR3 sequences, 10% to 15% of them found once; the top ten carry approximately 0.49%. The sample consisted of CD4+ T cells sorted from PBMCs, taken 45 days after the yellow fever booster vaccination. These receptors originate from a man younger than 40 who received the YFV17D yellow fever vaccine.

On this clonotype itself: A much larger clone lies one base from this, so it may be a read error. The J gene is TRBJ2-7, the V gene TRBV12-3 or TRBV12-4, with a tentative D call TRBD2 (5 bases). This CDR3 has 12 residues. CDR3 bases: TGTGCCAGCAGGCGGGCCTTCTACGAGAAGTACTTC. Translation: CASRRAFYEKYF.

This clonotype was detected a few times. The V gene is TRBV7-9, the J gene TRBJ2-7; 8 bases line up with TRBD1. The V gene end was trimmed by 5 bases and the J gene end by 3 bases; junction bases not matched to a gene: 9. Per the germline V gene, CDR1 is SEHNR and CDR2 is FQNEAQ (reference sequence). The CDR3 is 15 residues long. This chain's CDR3 is CASSTDRDRFYEQYF. DNA for the CDR3: TGTGCCAGCAGCACAGACCGGGACAGGTTCTACGAGCAGTACTTC. Filled out from reference TRBV7-9 and TRBJ2-7, the complete variable domain reads DTGVSQNPRHKITKRGQNVTFRCDPISEHNRLYWYRQTLGQGPEFLTYFQNEAQLEKSRLLSDRFSAERPKGSFSTLEIQRTEQGDSAMYLCASSTDRDRFYEQYFGPGTRLTVT.

The rearrangement joins TRBV6-2 or TRBV6-3 to TRBJ2-7; 7 bases agree with TRBD1. CDR3 length: 14 amino acids. V lost 7 bases to trimming and J lost 3 bases; unmatched junction nucleotides: 9. The germline CDR1 and CDR2 sequences are MNHEY and SVGEGT. In DNA form, the CDR3 reads TGTGCCAGCAATTTACCGGGACAGAGCTACGAGCAGTACTTC. Its translation is CASNLPGQSYEQYF.

This clonotype showed up just a few times. This rearrangement joins TRBV20-1 to TRBJ2-2; 7 bases agree with TRBD2. The CDR3 is made up of 17 amino acids. With 6 bases clipped from V and 7 bases from J, the junction kept 20 bases outside the gene matches. CDR1 and CDR2 (germline): DFQATT, SNEGSKA (reference sequence). The CDR3, as DNA: TGCAGTGCCAGGTCAGGGTGGCGGGAGTCAAAAGGCGGGGAGCTGTTTTTT. Its protein is CSARSGWRESKGGELFF.

The chain employs TRBV4-2 and TRBJ1-1; D remains ambiguous. V was pared by 1 base and J by 5 bases, with 14 bases between. Germline CDR1 is LGHNA and CDR2 is YNFKEQ. This CDR3 comprises 15 residues. The CDR3 spells CASSQVEGSRTEAFF. The CDR3 region has the DNA TGTGCCAGCAGCCAAGTCGAAGGGTCGAGGACTGAAGCTTTCTTT.

V gene TRBV7-9 combines with J gene TRBJ1-5; D unclear. Germline assignment: CDR1 SEHNR and CDR2 FQNEAQ (reference sequence). V was cut by 5 bases and J by 12 bases, with 14 bases left in between. CDR3 length equals 12 residues. The CDR3 bases are TGTGCCAGCAGCCGGGAACAGTCTGTCCAGCATTTT. It specifies CASSREQSVQHF.

Concerning this clonotype itself: Since a much larger clone is just one base distant, this may be a read error. J is TRBJ2-7 and V is TRBV29-1; TRBD1 matches at 10 bases. Germline V gives CDR1 SQVTM, CDR2 ANQGSEA. Germline trimming cut 6 bases from V and 2 bases from J; bases unmatched to any gene: 7. The CDR3 totals 14 residues. Here the CDR3 DNA reads TGCAGCGTCCCCCCGGGACAGGGGACCTACGAGCAGTACTTC. It yields the protein CSVPPGQGTYEQYF.

The chain carries TRBV7-9 and TRBJ2-7; 8 bases agree with TRBD1. CDR1 SEHNR and CDR2 FQNEAQ come from the germline V gene (reference sequence). The CDR3 totals 15 residues. V shed 0 bases, J shed 3 bases, and the junction held 4 bases outside the gene matches. The CDR3 nucleotides are TGTGCCAGCAGCTTAGCCTTGGGACAGGTCTACGAGCAGTACTTC. Protein: CASSLALGQVYEQYF.

The rearrangement joins TRBV18 to TRBJ2-7; perhaps D is TRBD1 or TRBD2 (5 bases each). The CDR3 spans 18 residues. V was pared by 0 bases and J by 6 bases, with 24 bases between. Germline values: CDR1 KGHSH, CDR2 LQKENI. The CDR3 DNA follows: TGTGCCAGCTCACCACCACCCTCCGCACCCACCGGTGGGGGCGAGCAGTACTTC. It codes for CASSPPPSAPTGGGEQYF. The full variable domain, with the rest looked up from reference TRBV18 and TRBJ2-7, is NAGVMQNPRHLVRRRGQEARLRCSPMKGHSHVYWYRQLPEEGLKFMVYLQKENIIDESGMPKERFSAEFPKEGPSILRIQQVVRGDSAAYFCASSPPPSAPTGGGEQYFGPGTRLTVT.

This clonotype was seen only a few times. This chain joins TRBV28 and TRBJ2-1; 11 bases are shared with TRBD2. With V trimmed by 5 bases and J by 6 bases, 21 bases remained unmatched. This CDR3 contains 20 residues. CDR1 MDHEN and CDR2 SYDVKM come from the germline V gene. CDR3 nucleotide sequence: TGTGCCAGCAGTCGCGGCACCGGGACAGGGACTAGCGGTTGGGGCAATGAGCAGTTCTTC. It yields the protein CASSRGTGTGTSGWGNEQFF.

This sequence joins TRBV15 and TRBJ1-3; D is unclear. Per the germline V gene, CDR1 is LNHNV and CDR2 is YYDKDF (reference sequence). CDR3 length: 14 amino acids. V lost 0 bases and J lost 4, with 7 bases in between. The CDR3 protein is CATSRDQSGNTIYF. The CDR3 DNA is TGTGCCACCAGCAGAGACCAGTCGGGAAACACCATATATTTT.

The chain uses TRBV20-1 and TRBJ2-7; 8 nucleotides align to TRBD1. The CDR3 has 17 amino acids. The J segment lost 3 bases and the V segment lost 0 bases, leaving 13 bases of the junction unmatched. From germline, CDR1 is DFQATT and CDR2 SNEGSKA (reference sequence). The DNA for the CDR3 is TGCAGTGCTAGAGATTTATACGGACAGGGTAAGAGCTACGAGCAGTACTTC. It specifies CSARDLYGQGKSYEQYF.

This clonotype was counted a few times. This chain connects TRBV19 to TRBJ2-7, with a weak D call TRBD1 (6 bases). V was clipped by 2 bases and J by 2 bases, with 13 bases between them. The germline CDR1 and CDR2 sequences are LNHDA and SQIVND (reference sequence). The CDR3 runs 15 residues. DNA of the CDR3: TGTGCCAGTAGTATAAAGGGGGACAACCCCTACGAGCAGTACTTC. It is translated as CASSIKGDNPYEQYF.